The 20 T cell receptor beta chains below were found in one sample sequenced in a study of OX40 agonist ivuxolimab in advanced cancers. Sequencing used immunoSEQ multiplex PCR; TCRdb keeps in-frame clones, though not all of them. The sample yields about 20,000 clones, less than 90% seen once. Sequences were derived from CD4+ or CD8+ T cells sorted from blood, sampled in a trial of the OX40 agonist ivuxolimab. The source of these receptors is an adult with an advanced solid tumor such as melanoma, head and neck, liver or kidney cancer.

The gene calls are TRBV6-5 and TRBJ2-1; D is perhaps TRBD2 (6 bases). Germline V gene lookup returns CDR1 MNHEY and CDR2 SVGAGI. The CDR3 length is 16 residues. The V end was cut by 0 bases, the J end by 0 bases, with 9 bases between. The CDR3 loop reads CASSYSLTSSYNEQFF. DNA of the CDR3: TGTGCCAGCAGTTACTCCTTGACTAGCTCCTACAATGAGCAGTTCTTC.

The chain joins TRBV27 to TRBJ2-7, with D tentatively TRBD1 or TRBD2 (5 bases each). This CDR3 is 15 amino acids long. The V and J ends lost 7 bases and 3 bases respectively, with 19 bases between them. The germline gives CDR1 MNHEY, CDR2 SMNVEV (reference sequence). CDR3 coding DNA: TGTGCCAGCAAATATTATCAGGGACGTGGCTACGAGCAGTACTTC. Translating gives CASKYYQGRGYEQYF.

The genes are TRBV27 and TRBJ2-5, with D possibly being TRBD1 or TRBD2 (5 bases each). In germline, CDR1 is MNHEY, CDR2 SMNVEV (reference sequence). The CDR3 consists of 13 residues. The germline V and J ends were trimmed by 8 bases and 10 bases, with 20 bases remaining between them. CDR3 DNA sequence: TGTGCCAGCGCTTTGGGAGAGACAGTAGACCAGTACTTC. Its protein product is CASALGETVDQYF.

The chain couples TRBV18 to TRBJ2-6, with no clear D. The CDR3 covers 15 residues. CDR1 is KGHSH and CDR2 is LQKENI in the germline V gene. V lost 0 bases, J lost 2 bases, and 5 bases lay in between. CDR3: CASSPPVPGANVLTF. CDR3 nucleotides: TGTGCCAGCTCACCACCGGTACCTGGGGCCAACGTCCTGACTTTC.

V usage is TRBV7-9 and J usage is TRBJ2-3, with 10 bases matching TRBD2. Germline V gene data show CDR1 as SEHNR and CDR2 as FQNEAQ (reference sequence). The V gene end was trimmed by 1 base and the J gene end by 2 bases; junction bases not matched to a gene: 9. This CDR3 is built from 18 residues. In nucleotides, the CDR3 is TGTGCCAGCAGCTTAGGGTTTAGCGGGAGGCCCCTCACAGATACGCAGTATTTT. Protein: CASSLGFSGRPLTDTQYF.

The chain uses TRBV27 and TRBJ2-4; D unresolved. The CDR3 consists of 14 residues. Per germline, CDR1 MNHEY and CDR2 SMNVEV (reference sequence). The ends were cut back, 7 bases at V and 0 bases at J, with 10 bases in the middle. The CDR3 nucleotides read TGTGCCAGCAAAAAGGACGGAGCCAAAAACATTCAGTACTTC. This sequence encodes CASKKDGAKNIQYF.

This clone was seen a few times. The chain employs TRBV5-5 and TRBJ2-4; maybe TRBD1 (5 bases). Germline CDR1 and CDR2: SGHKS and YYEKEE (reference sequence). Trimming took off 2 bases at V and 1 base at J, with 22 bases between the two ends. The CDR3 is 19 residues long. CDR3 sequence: CASSFLIEDSTTAKNIQYF. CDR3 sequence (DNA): TGTGCCAGCAGCTTCTTAATAGAAGACAGCACTACCGCCAAAAACATTCAGTACTTC.

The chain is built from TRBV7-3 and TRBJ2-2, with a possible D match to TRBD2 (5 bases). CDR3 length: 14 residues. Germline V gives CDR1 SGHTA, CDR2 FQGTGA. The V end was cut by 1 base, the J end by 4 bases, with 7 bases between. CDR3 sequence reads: CASSLSGFTGELFF. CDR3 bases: TGTGCCAGCAGCTTAAGCGGGTTCACCGGGGAGCTGTTTTTT.

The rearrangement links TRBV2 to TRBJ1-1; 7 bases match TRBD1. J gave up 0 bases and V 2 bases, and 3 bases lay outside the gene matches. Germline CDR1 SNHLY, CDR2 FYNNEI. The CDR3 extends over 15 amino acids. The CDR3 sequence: CASSEQTGMNTEAFF. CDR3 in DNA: TGTGCCAGCAGTGAACAGACAGGGATGAACACTGAAGCTTTCTTT.

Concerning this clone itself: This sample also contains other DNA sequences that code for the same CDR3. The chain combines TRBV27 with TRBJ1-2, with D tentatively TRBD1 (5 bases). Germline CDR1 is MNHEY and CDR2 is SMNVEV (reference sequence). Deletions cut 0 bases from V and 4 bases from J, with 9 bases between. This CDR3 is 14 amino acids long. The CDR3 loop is CASSLSQGTYGYTF. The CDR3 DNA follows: TGTGCCAGCAGTTTATCGCAGGGCACCTATGGCTACACCTTC.

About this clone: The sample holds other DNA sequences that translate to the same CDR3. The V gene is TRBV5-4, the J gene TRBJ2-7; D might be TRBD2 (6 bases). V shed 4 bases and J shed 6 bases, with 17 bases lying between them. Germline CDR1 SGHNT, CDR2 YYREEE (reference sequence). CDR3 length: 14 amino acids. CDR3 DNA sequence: TGTGCCAGCAGCCTTAGCGGACCCACAGGCGAGCAGTACTTC. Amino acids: CASSLSGPTGEQYF.

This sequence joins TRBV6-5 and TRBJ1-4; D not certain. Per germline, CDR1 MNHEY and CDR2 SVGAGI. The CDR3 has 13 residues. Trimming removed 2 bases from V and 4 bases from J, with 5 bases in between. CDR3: CASSYGNNEKLFF. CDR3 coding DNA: TGTGCCAGCAGTTACGGGAATAATGAAAAACTGTTTTTT.

Written as DNA, the CDR3 is TGTGCCAGCAGTTTTGCAGGGGGTTCCTACAATGAGCAGTTCTTC. Its protein product is CASSFAGGSYNEQFF. V is TRBV28 and J is TRBJ2-1; 7 bases map to TRBD1. The CDR3 covers 15 residues. Unmatched junction bases numbered 3, after V lost 3 bases and J lost 1 base. Per the germline V gene, CDR1 is MDHEN and CDR2 is SYDVKM.

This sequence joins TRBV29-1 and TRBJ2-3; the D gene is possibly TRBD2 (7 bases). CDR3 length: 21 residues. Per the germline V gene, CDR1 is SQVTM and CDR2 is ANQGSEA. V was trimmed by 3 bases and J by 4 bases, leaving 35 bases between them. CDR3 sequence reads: CSVEWGLGSPRGGGFADTQYF. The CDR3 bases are TGCAGCGTTGAGTGGGGTTTGGGCAGCCCTAGAGGGGGGGGTTTTGCAGATACGCAGTATTTT.

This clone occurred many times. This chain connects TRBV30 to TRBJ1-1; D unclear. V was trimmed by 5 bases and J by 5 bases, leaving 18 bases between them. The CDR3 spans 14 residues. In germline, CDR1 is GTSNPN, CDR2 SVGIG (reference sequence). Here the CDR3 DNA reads TGTGCCTGGGGAGAAGAGGGAATAGGGACTGAAGCTTTCTTT. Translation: CAWGEEGIGTEAFF.

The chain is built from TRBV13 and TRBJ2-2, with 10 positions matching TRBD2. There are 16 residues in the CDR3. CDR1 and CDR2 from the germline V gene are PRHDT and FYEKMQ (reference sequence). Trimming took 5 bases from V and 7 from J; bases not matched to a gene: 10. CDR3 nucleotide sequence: TGTGCCAGCAGCGAAATTACTAGCGGGATTGTCGGGGAGCTGTTTTTT. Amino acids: CASSEITSGIVGELFF.

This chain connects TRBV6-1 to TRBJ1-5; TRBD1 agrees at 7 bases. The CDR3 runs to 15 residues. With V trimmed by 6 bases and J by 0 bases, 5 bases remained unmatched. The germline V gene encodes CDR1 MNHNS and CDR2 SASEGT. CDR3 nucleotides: TGTGCCAGCAGGTGGACAGGTGATAGCAATCAGCCCCAGCATTTT. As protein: CASRWTGDSNQPQHF.

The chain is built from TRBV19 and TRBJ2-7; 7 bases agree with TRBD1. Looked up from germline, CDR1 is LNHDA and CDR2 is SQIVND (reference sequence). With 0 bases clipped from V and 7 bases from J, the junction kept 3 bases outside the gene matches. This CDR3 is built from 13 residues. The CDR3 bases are TGTGCCAGTAGTATAGAAGGGGGCGGTGAGCAGTACTTC. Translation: CASSIEGGGEQYF.

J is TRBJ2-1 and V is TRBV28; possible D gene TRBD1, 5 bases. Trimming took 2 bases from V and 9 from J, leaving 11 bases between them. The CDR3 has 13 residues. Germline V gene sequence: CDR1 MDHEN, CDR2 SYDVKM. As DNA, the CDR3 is TGTGCCAGCAGTTTAGGCGGACACGGTGAGCAGTTCTTC. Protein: CASSLGGHGEQFF.

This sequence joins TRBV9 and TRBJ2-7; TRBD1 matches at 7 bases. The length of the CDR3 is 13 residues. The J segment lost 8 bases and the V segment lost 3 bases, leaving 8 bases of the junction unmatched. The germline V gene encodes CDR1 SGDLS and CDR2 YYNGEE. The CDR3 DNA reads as TGTGCCAGCAGCGGCTACCGGGACAGAAAGCAGTACTTC. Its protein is CASSGYRDRKQYF.